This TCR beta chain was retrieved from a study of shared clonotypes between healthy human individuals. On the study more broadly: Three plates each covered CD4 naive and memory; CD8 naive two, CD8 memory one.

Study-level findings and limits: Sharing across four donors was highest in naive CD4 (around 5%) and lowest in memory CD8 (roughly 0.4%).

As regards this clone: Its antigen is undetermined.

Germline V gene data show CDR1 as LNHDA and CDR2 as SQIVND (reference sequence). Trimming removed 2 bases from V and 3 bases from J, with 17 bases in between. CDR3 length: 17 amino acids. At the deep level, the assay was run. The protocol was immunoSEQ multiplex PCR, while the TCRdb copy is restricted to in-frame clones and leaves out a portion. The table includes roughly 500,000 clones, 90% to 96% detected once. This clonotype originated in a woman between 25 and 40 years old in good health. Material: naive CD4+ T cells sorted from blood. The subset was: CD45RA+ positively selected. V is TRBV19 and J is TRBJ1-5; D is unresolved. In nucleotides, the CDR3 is TGTGCCAGTAGTATATCGGCAGGCTCACACCTCAATCAGCCCCAGCATTTT. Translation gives CASSISAGSHLNQPQHF.